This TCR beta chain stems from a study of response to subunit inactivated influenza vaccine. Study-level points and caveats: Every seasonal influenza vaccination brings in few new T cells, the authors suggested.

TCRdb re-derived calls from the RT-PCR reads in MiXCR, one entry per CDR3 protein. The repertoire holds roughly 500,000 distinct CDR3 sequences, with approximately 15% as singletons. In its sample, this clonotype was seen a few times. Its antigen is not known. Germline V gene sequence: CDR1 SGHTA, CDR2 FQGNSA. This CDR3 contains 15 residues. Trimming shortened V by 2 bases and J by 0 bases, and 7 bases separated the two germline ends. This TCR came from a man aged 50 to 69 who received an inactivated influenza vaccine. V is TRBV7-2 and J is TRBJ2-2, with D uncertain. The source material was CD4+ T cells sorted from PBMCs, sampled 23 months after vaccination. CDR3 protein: CASSLRHSNTGELFF. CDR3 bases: TGTGCCAGCAGCTTACGACATTCGAACACCGGGGAGCTGTTTTTT.